The sequence of this TCR beta chain was determined in a study of shared clonotypes between healthy human individuals. As for the study in general: Two female and three male donors aged 18 to 49 were enrolled.

In the case of this clone: Its antigen is not identified.

TCRdb's table, derived via immunoSEQ multiplex PCR, lists solely in-frame clones and lacks some. The sample records 2 million to 3 million clones, approximately 93% being singletons. The V gene lost 2 bases and the J gene lost 2 bases, with 10 bases spanning the gap. In germline, CDR1 is LNHNV, CDR2 YYDKDF (reference sequence). There are 14 residues in the CDR3. Study donors comprised healthy, HIV-negative adults devoid of recent acute infection or vaccination. Study-level findings and limits: Among the subsets, naive ones generally showed larger estimated richness than memory ones. Sorted-subset samples were not fully sequenced, rarefaction indicated.

The TCR was taken from a man between 18 and 29 years old in good health. Some clones in this sample may be carry-over from other donors' samples. The gene calls are TRBV15 and TRBJ2-7; D is perhaps TRBD1 (6 bases). The sample was naive CD4+ T cells from PBMCs. Subset in this sample: CD45RA+ positively selected. The CDR3 reads CATSRLWTAYEQYF. DNA for the CDR3: TGTGCCACCAGCAGACTTTGGACAGCCTACGAGCAGTACTTC.